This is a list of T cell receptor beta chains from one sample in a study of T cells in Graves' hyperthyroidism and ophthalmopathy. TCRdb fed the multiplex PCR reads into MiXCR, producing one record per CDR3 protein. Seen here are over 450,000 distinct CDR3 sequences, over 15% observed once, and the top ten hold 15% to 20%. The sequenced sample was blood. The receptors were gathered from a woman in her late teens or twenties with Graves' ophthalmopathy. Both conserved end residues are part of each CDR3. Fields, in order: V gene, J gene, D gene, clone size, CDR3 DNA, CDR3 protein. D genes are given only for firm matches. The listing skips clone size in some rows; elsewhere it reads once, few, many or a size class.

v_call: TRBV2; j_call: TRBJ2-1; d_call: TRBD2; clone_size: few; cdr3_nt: TGTGCCAGCAGTCTTAGCGGGGGGATGTATGAGCAGTTCTTC; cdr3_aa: CASSLSGGMYEQFF
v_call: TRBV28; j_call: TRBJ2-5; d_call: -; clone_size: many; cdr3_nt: TGTGCCAGCAGTTCAAACGGGGGTCAAGAGACCCAGTACTTC; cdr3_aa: CASSSNGGQETQYF
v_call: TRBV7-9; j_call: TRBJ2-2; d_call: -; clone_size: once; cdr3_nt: TGTGCCAGCTTCCAGGCCTCGAACACCGGGGAGCTGTTTTTT; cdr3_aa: CASFQASNTGELFF
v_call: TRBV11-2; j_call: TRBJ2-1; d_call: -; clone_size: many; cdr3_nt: TGTGCCAGCAGCTCTTCTCAACAGAGTTACAATGAGCAGTTCTTC; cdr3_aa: CASSSSQQSYNEQFF
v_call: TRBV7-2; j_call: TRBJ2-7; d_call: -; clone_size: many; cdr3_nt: TGTGCCAGCAGCTTAGCGCTAGGGTTCGAGCAGTACTTC; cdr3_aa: CASSLALGFEQYF
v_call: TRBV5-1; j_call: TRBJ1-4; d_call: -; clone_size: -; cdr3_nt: TGCGCCAGCAGCTTGTCGGGTTCGGGTGAAAAACTGTTTTTT; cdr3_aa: CASSLSGSGEKLFF
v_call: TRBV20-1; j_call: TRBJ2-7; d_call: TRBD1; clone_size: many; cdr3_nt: TGCAGTGCTTTTCTCGCCCCGACAGGGGGTCAATCCTACGAGCAGTACTTC; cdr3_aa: CSAFLAPTGGQSYEQYF
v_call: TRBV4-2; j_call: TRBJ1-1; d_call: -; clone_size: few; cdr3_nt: TGTGCCAGCAGCCAAGGGAATACAGGGAGCACTGAAGCTTTCTTT; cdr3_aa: CASSQGNTGSTEAFF
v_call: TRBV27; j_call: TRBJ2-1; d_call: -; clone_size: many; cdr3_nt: TGTGCCAGCAGTTTTAGGGGGGTAACCTACAATGAGCAGTTCTTC; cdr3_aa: CASSFRGVTYNEQFF
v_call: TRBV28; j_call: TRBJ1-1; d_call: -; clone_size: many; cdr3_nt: TGTGCCAGCCACAGGGTTTATCTGAACACTGAAGCTTTCTTT; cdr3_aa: CASHRVYLNTEAFF